The clone carrying this TCR beta chain turned up a few times. The CDR3 extends over 14 amino acids. The germline CDR1 and CDR2 sequences are MNHNS and SASEGT. Trimming took off 6 bases at V and 5 bases at J, with 16 bases between the two ends. TCRdb re-derived calls from the 5' RACE reads in MiXCR, one entry per CDR3 protein. The profile shows around 340,000 distinct CDR3 sequences, about 15% of them singletons. The data are from a study of CD8 T cells in ankylosing spondylitis. The source is a male donor with ankylosing spondylitis or in good health (not recorded which). V gene TRBV6-1 combines with J gene TRBJ1-1; D is unresolved. Material for sequencing was blood, either unsorted or a sorted T cell fraction (not recorded which). CDR3 amino acids: CASSPRTLHTEAFF. The CDR3 DNA is TGTGCCAGCAGCCCCCGGACCCTTCATACTGAAGCTTTCTTT.